This T cell receptor beta chain was observed in a study of cytomegalovirus exposure and HLA in healthy donors. Regarding the study as a whole: Presence/absence comparisons presumed near-even sequencing depth among donors. The number of N-insertions in an Asian-associated ancestry cluster was reportedly below the roughly 670-donor mean in a later analysis. Most of the CMV-associated TCR beta chains (in a later analysis) appeared to be HLA-restricted.

Regarding this clone: Its antigen remains unknown.

Germline V gene sequence: CDR1 LNHDA, CDR2 SQIVND (reference sequence). The CDR3 runs to 17 residues. The germline V and J ends were trimmed by 0 bases and 2 bases, with 14 bases remaining between them. PCR involved 60 Vbeta and 13 Jbeta primers. Some clones are missing from TCRdb's copy, which holds only in-frame ones; the method was immunoSEQ multiplex PCR. The sample contains about 160,000 clones, 82% of which appear only once. The sample taken for sequencing was PBMCs. The genes are TRBV19 and TRBJ2-1; tentative D call: TRBD2 (5 bases). This receptor was taken from a girl aged 5-17 years in good health and CMV-seropositive. The CDR3 region is CASSIEGSWGTYNEQFF. The CDR3, as DNA: TGTGCCAGTAGTATAGAGGGGAGTTGGGGTACCTACAATGAGCAGTTCTTC.